The 9 T cell receptor beta chains given below trace back to one sample, sequenced in a study of T cells in Graves' hyperthyroidism and ophthalmopathy. From RNA transcripts, TCR beta CDR3 regions were amplified. The HTBI primer set was used in a first-round RT-PCR of the TCR CDR3. TCRdb redid the calling of the multiplex PCR reads with MiXCR, one entry per CDR3 protein. The sample shows hundreds of thousands of distinct CDR3 sequences, over 12% of them seen only once. The source material was blood. These receptors came from a woman in her forties with Graves' ophthalmopathy.

This clonotype was counted many times. The chain carries TRBV11-1 and TRBJ2-2, with D tentatively TRBD2 (7 bases). CDR1 is SGHAT and CDR2 is FQDESV in the germline V gene (reference sequence). V lost 5 bases and J lost 6, with 19 bases in between. CDR3 length: 16 amino acids. The CDR3: CASSHQGQRDSGELFF. DNA of the CDR3: TGTGCCAGCAGCCATCAAGGACAGCGGGACTCCGGGGAGCTGTTTTTT.

This clonotype was observed a few times. The chain uses TRBV5-6 and TRBJ1-5; 7 nucleotides agree with TRBD1. CDR3 length: 16 residues. Germline trimming cut 0 bases from V and 2 bases from J; bases unmatched to any gene: 5. Germline CDR1 and CDR2: SGHDT and YYEEEE. CDR3: CASSLGQGNGNQPQHF. In nucleotides, the CDR3 is TGTGCCAGCAGCTTGGGACAGGGTAATGGCAATCAGCCCCAGCATTTT.

In its sample, this clonotype was seen a few times. The CDR3 spells CACGIDGYTF. The CDR3 region has the DNA TGTGCCTGCGGAATAGACGGCTACACCTTC. The gene calls are TRBV30 and TRBJ1-2; D ambiguous. V was shortened by 6 bases and J by 8 bases, with 10 bases between the two germline ends. CDR1 GTSNPN and CDR2 SVGIG come from the germline V gene (reference sequence). This CDR3 spans 10 amino acids.

This clonotype was seen ten or more times. This chain connects TRBV5-5 to TRBJ1-2, with D possibly being TRBD1 (6 bases). The CDR3 loop spans 14 amino acids. Trimming removed 5 bases at V and 1 base at J, with 12 bases between. Germline values: CDR1 SGHKS, CDR2 YYEKEE (reference sequence). The CDR3: CASSSPGVNYGYTF. The CDR3, as DNA: TGTGCCAGCAGTTCACCAGGGGTTAACTATGGCTACACCTTC.

The chain couples TRBV15 to TRBJ2-5; possible D gene TRBD1, 6 bases. V dropped 6 bases and J dropped 5 bases, with 19 bases sitting between them. CDR3 length: 15 residues. Germline V CDR1 and CDR2: LNHNV, YYDKDF (reference sequence). The CDR3 region is CATREVQGLGETQYF. CDR3 bases: TGTGCCACCAGAGAAGTTCAGGGGTTAGGCGAGACCCAGTACTTC. Supplemented by reference TRBV15 and TRBJ2-5, the full variable domain reads DAMVIQNPRYQVTQFGKPVTLSCSQTLNHNVMYWYQQKSSQAPKLLFHYYDKDFNNEADTPDNFQSRRPNTSFCFLDIRSPGLGDTAMYLCATREVQGLGETQYFGPGTRLLVL.

This clonotype was seen many times. J is TRBJ1-2 and V is TRBV12-3 or TRBV12-4; D is possibly TRBD1 (5 bases). This CDR3 spans 13 amino acids. Trimming took off 6 bases at V and 3 bases at J, with 11 bases between the two ends. The CDR3 here is CASSLDSDYGYTF. The DNA of the CDR3 is TGTGCCAGCAGCCTCGACAGTGACTATGGCTACACCTTC.

The chain links TRBV6-1 to TRBJ1-5, with D perhaps matching TRBD1 (5 bases). In germline, CDR1 is MNHNS, CDR2 SASEGT. This CDR3 contains 15 residues. Trimming cost V 6 bases and J 5 bases, with 17 bases left between them. The CDR3 DNA reads TGTGCCAGCAGCGAGAACGGGGGGTCTGATCAGCCCCAGCATTTT. It is translated as CASSENGGSDQPQHF.

The chain has TRBV6-1 and TRBJ1-6; TRBD1 matches 9 bases. The length of the CDR3 is 17 residues. From germline, CDR1 is MNHNS and CDR2 SASEGT. The trim removed 5 bases at V and 4 bases at J, leaving 9 bases unmatched. CDR3 loop: CASSLGQGRLYNSPLHF. As DNA, the CDR3 is TGTGCCAGCAGTCTCGGACAGGGGCGCCTGTATAATTCACCCCTCCACTTT.

In this sample, this clonotype turned up many times. The chain employs TRBV6-2 or TRBV6-3 and TRBJ1-5; D gene unclear. Germline-derived CDR1 and CDR2 are MNHEY and SVGEGT. V lost 7 bases to trimming and J lost 0 bases, with 7 bases between them. The CDR3 runs to 13 residues. Here the CDR3 DNA reads TGTGCCAGCACCGAATATAGCAATCAGCCCCAGCATTTT. Its translation is CASTEYSNQPQHF.